This T cell receptor beta chain stems from a study of blood T cell repertoires in COVID-19. About the study: The origin of the acute and convalescent COVID-19 samples was the United States, Italy and Spain. The analysed material was cDNA or gDNA that came from T cells, B-cell-depleted T cells, or PBMCs.

Points on this clone: At one boundary the junction diverges from the germline segment, which might be a read error.

Repertoires were generated with immunoSEQ multiplex PCR, while TCRdb's copy carries only in-frame clones and drops some. This table has 310,000 or so clones, roughly 87% appearing once. The clonotype originates from a man aged 45-65 years with active or convalescent COVID-19. The sample consisted of peripheral blood.

The CDR3 sequence: CASTLDRENTGELFF. The CDR3 DNA follows: TGCGCCAGCACCTTGGACAGGGAGAACACCGGGGAGCTGTTTTTT. The chain has TRBV5-1 and TRBJ2-2; 8 positions agree with TRBD1. The germline V gene encodes CDR1 SGHRS and CDR2 YFSETQ. The CDR3 runs to 15 residues.